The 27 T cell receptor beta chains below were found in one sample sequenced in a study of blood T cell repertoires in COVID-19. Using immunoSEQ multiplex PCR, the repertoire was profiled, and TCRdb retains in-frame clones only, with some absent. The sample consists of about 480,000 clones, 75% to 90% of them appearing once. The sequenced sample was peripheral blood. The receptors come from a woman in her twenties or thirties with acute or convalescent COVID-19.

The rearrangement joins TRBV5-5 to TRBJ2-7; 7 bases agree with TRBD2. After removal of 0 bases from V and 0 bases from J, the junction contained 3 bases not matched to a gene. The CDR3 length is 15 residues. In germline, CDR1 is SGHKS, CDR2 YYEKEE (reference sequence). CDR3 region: CASSLEGRASYEQYF. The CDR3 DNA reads TGTGCCAGCAGCTTGGAGGGGAGGGCCTCCTACGAGCAGTACTTC. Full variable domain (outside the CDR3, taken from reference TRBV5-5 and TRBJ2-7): DAGVTQSPTHLIKTRGQQVTLRCSPISGHKSVSWYQQVLGQGPQFIFQYYEKEERGRGNFPDRFSARQFPNYSSELNVNALLLGDSALYLCASSLEGRASYEQYFGPGTRLTVT.

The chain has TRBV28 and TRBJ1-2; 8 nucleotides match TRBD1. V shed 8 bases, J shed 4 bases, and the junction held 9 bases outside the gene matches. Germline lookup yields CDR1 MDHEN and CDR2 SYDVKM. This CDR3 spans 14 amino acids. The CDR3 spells CASGQRTGTYGYTF. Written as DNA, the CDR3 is TGTGCCAGCGGGCAGAGGACAGGGACCTATGGCTACACCTTC.

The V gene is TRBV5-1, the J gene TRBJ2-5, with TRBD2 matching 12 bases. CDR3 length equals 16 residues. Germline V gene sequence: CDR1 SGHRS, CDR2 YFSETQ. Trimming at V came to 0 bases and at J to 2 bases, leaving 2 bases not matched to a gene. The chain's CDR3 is CASSLALAGGQETQYF. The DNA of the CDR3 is TGCGCCAGCAGCTTGGCCCTAGCGGGGGGGCAAGAGACCCAGTACTTC.

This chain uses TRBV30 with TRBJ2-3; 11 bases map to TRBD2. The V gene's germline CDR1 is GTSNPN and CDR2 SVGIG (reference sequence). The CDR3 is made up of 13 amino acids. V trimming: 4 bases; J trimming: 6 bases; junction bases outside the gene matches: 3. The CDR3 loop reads CAWNIAGGDTQYF. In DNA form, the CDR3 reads TGTGCCTGGAATATAGCGGGGGGGGATACGCAGTATTTT.

CDR3 sequence reads: CASSLRVAGNTDTQYF. As DNA, the CDR3 is TGTGCCAGCAGCTTACGCGTAGCGGGTAACACAGATACGCAGTATTTT. This rearrangement joins TRBV11-2 to TRBJ2-3, with 7 bases identical to TRBD2. Per germline, CDR1 SGHAT and CDR2 FQNNGV. The trim removed 2 bases at V and 2 bases at J, leaving 7 bases unmatched. The CDR3 extends over 16 amino acids.

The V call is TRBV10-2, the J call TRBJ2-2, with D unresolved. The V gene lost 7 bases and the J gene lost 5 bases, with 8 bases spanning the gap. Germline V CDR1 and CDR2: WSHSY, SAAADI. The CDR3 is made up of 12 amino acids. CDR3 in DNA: TGCGCCAGCATGCGGAAAACCGGGGAGCTGTTTTTT. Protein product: CASMRKTGELFF.

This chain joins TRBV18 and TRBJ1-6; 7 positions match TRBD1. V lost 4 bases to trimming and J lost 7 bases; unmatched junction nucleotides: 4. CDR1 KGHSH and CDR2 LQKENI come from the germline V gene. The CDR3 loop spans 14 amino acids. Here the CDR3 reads CASSLGTDNSPLHF. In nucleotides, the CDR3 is TGTGCCAGCTCACTCGGGACAGACAATTCACCCCTCCACTTT. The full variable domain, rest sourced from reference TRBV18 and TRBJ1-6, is NAGVMQNPRHLVRRRGQEARLRCSPMKGHSHVYWYRQLPEEGLKFMVYLQKENIIDESGMPKERFSAEFPKEGPSILRIQQVVRGDSAAYFCASSLGTDNSPLHFGNGTRLTVT.

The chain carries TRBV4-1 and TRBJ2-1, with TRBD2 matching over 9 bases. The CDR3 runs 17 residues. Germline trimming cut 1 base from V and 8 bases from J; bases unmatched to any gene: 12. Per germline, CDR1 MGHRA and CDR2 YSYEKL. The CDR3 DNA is TGCGCCAGCAGCCAAGTCCAGCGGGGGGCCCTTAGAGATGAGCAGTTCTTC. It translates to CASSQVQRGALRDEQFF.

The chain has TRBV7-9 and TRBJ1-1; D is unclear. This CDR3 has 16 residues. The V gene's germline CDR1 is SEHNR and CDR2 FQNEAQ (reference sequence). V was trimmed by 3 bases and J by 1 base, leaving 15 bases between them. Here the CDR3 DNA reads TGTGCCAGCAGCTTCTCGTGGGGAGGCGAGAACACTGAAGCTTTCTTT. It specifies CASSFSWGGENTEAFF.

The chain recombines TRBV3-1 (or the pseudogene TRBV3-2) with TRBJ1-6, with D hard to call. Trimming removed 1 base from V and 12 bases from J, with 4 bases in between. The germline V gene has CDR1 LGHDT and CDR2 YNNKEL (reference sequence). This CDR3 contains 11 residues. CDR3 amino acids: CASSQGQPLHF. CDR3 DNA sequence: TGTGCCAGCAGCCAAGGTCAACCCCTCCACTTT.

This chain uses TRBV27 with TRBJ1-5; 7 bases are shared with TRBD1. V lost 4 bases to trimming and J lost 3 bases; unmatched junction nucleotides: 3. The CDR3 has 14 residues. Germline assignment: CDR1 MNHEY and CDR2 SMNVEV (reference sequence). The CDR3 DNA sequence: TGTGCCAGCAGTTGGAGGGGGCCCAATCAGCCCCAGCATTTT. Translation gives CASSWRGPNQPQHF.

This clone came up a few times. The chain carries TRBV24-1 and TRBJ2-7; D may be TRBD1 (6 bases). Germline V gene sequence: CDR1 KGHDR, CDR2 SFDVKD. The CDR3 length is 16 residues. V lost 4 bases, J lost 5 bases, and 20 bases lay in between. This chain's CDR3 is CATSDKGKNRADEQYF. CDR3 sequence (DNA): TGTGCCACCAGTGACAAAGGGAAAAACAGGGCCGACGAGCAGTACTTC.

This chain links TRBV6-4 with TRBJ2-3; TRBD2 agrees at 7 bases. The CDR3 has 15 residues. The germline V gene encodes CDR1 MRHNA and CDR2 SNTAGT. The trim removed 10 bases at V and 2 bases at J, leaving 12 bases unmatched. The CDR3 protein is CATRITSEDTDTQYF. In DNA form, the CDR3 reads TGTGCCACCCGAATCACTAGCGAGGACACAGATACGCAGTATTTT.

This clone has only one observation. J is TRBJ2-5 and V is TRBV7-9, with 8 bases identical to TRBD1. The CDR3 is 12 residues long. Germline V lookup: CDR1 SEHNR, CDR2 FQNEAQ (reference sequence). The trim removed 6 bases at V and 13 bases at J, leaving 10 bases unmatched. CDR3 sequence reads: CASRSTDRDLYF. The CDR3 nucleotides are TGTGCCAGCAGATCCACGGACAGGGATCTGTACTTC. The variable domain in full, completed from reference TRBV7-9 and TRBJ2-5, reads DTGVSQNPRHKITKRGQNVTFRCDPISEHNRLYWYRQTLGQGPEFLTYFQNEAQLEKSRLLSDRFSAERPKGSFSTLEIQRTEQGDSAMYLCASRSTDRDLYFGPGTRLLVL.

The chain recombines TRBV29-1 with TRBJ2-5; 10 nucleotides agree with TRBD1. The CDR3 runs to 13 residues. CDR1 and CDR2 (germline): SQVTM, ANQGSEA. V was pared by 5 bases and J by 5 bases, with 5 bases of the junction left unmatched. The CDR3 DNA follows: TGCAGCGTTAAGACAGGGGGCGGGGAGACCCAGTACTTC. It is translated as CSVKTGGGETQYF.

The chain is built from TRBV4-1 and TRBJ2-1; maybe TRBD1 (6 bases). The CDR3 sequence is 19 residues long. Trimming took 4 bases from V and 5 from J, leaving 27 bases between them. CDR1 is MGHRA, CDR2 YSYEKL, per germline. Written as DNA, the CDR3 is TGCGCCAGCAGCCCGCGCGTGGGGGCAATGAGCGTGGCCGACAATGAGCAGTTCTTC. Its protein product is CASSPRVGAMSVADNEQFF.

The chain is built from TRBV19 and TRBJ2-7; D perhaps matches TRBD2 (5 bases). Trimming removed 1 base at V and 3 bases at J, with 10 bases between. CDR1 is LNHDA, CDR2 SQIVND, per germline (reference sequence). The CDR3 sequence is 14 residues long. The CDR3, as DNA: TGTGCCAGTAGTATAGGCCCGGGAAACTACGAGCAGTACTTC. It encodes CASSIGPGNYEQYF.

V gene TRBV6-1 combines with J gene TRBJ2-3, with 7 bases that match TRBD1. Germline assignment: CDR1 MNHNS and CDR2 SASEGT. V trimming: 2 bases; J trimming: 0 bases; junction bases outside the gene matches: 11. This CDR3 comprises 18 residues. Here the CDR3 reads CASSERQGLTASTDTQYF. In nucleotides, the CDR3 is TGTGCCAGCAGTGAACGACAGGGTTTGACAGCTAGCACAGATACGCAGTATTTT.

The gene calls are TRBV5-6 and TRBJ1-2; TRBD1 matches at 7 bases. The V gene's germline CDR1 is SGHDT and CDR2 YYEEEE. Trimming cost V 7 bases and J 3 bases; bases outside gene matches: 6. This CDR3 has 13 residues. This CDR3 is CASLPRGDYGYTF. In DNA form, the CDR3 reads TGTGCCAGCCTTCCCAGGGGGGACTATGGCTACACCTTC.

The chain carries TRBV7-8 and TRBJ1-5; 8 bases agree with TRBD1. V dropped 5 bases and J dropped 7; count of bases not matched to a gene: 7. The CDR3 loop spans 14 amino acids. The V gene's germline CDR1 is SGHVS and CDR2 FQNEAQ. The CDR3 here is CASSPRTGTQPQHF. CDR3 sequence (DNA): TGTGCCAGCAGCCCCCGGACAGGGACCCAGCCCCAGCATTTT.

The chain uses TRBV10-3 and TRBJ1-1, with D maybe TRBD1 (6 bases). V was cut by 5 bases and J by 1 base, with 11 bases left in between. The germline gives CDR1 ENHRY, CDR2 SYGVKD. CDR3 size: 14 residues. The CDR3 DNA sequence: TGTGCCATCAGTCTAGGCAGGGGGAACACTGAAGCTTTCTTT. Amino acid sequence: CAISLGRGNTEAFF.

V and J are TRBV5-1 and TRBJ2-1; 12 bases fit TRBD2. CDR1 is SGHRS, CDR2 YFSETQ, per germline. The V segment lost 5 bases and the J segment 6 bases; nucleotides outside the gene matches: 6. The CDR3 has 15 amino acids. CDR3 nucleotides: TGCGCCAGCAGACCTAGCGGGGGGGCCCCCAATGAGCAGTTCTTC. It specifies CASRPSGGAPNEQFF.

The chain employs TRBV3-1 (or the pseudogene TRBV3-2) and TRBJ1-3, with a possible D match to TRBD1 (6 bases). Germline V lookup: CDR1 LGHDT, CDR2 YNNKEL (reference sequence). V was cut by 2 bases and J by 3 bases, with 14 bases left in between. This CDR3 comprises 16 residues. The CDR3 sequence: CASSQRFRGGGNTIYF. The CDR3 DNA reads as TGTGCCAGCAGCCAAAGGTTCAGGGGCGGTGGAAACACCATATATTTT.

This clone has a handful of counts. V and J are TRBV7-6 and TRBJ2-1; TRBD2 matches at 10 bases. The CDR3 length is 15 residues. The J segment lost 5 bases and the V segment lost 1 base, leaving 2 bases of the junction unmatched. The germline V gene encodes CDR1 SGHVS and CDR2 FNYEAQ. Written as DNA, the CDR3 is TGTGCCAGCAGCTTAGGGACTAGCGGAAACAATGAGCAGTTCTTC. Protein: CASSLGTSGNNEQFF.

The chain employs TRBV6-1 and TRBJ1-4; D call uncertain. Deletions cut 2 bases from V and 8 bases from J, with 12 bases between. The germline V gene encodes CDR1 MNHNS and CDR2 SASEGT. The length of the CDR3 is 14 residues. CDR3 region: CASSESGLGEKLFF. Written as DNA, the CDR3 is TGTGCCAGCAGTGAATCGGGATTAGGGGAAAAACTGTTTTTT.

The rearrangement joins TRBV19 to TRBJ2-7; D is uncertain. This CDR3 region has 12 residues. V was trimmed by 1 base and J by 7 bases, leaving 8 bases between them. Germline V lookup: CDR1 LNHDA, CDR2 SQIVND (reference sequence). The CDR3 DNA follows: TGTGCCAGTAGTATAGCGCGGCAGGAGCAGTACTTC. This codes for CASSIARQEQYF.

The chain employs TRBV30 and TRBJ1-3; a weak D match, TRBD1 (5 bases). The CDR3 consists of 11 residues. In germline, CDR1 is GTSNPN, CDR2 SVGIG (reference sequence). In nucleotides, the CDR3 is TGTACGGGGGACTCTGGAAACACCATATATTTT. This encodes CTGDSGNTIYF. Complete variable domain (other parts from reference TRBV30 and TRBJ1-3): SQTIHQWPATLVQPVGSPLSLECTVEGTSNPNLYWYRQAAGRGLQLLFYSVGIGQISSEVPQNLSASRPQDRQFILSSKKLLLSDSGFYLCTGDSGNTIYFGEGSWLTVV.